Listed below are T cell receptor beta chains from one sample, sequenced in a study of metastatic and nonmetastatic thyroid tumors. TCRdb re-called clones from the PCR reads using MiXCR. The top ten hold about 4.8% of the sample, which has about 10,000 clones, approximately 31% seen once. The sample taken for sequencing was tumor tissue. The receptors shown here come from a female donor with papillary thyroid cancer or a benign thyroid nodule (not recorded which). Some clones in this sample may be carry-over from other donors' samples. Each CDR3 is given with its conserved first and last residue. Each record gives: CDR3 protein, V gene, clone size, J gene. Rows may omit the clone size; those that give it use once, few, many or a size class.

CDR3aa: CASSLVQGEGDTQYF
v_gene: TRBV5-1
abundance: -
j_gene: TRBJ2-3

CDR3aa: CASSLAPAGWGTGELFF
v_gene: TRBV5-1
abundance: -
j_gene: TRBJ2-2

CDR3aa: CASSFWTGGTLRRYEQYF
v_gene: TRBV28
abundance: few
j_gene: TRBJ2-7

CDR3aa: CASSQDSGGASEQYF
v_gene: TRBV4-2
abundance: -
j_gene: TRBJ2-7

CDR3aa: CASSPDILNEQFF
v_gene: TRBV5-8
abundance: medium-sized
j_gene: TRBJ2-1

CDR3aa: CASSPQRDGYEQYF
v_gene: TRBV4-2
abundance: -
j_gene: TRBJ2-7

CDR3aa: CASSELAGGLYEQYF
v_gene: TRBV2
abundance: medium-sized
j_gene: TRBJ2-7

CDR3aa: CASSSRGRVAGELFF
v_gene: TRBV27
abundance: few
j_gene: TRBJ2-2

CDR3aa: CAWSVPPVGNTIYF
v_gene: TRBV30
abundance: -
j_gene: TRBJ1-3

CDR3aa: CASSPKAWNTDTQYF
v_gene: TRBV11-2
abundance: -
j_gene: TRBJ2-3

CDR3aa: CSARGPSNYGYTF
v_gene: TRBV20-1
abundance: once
j_gene: TRBJ1-2

CDR3aa: CASWRAGPYNEQFF
v_gene: TRBV28
abundance: few
j_gene: TRBJ2-1

CDR3aa: CASSPHPRVEAGELFF
v_gene: TRBV7-7
abundance: many
j_gene: TRBJ2-2

CDR3aa: CASSMGYLGNEQFF
v_gene: TRBV19
abundance: medium-sized
j_gene: TRBJ2-1

CDR3aa: CASRLTGENIQYF
v_gene: TRBV6-1
abundance: -
j_gene: TRBJ2-4

CDR3aa: CASKRTVPGELFF
v_gene: TRBV19
abundance: medium-sized
j_gene: TRBJ2-2

CDR3aa: CASRPRGLGVYEQYF
v_gene: TRBV10-2
abundance: -
j_gene: TRBJ2-7

CDR3aa: CASSSINGDYF
v_gene: TRBV28
abundance: few
j_gene: TRBJ2-7

CDR3aa: CASSQAGLAGSEQFF
v_gene: TRBV4-2
abundance: -
j_gene: TRBJ2-1

CDR3aa: CASSKRTGGDNEQFF
v_gene: TRBV12-3/TRBV12-4
abundance: medium-sized
j_gene: TRBJ2-1

CDR3aa: CAWRDRGGWAGELFF
v_gene: TRBV30
abundance: large
j_gene: TRBJ2-2

CDR3aa: CASSRGADWSADTQYF
v_gene: TRBV5-1
abundance: -
j_gene: TRBJ2-3

CDR3aa: CSAGEASGTDTQYF
v_gene: TRBV20-1
abundance: -
j_gene: TRBJ2-3

CDR3aa: CASLAGKETQYF
v_gene: TRBV28
abundance: few
j_gene: TRBJ2-5

CDR3aa: CASSGRASGVLETQYF
v_gene: TRBV7-2
abundance: -
j_gene: TRBJ2-5

CDR3aa: CASSFTPPGQGLTDTQYF
v_gene: TRBV7-6
abundance: -
j_gene: TRBJ2-3

CDR3aa: CASSPTSARAGELFF
v_gene: TRBV9
abundance: once
j_gene: TRBJ2-2

CDR3aa: CASSLAGRGTEAFF
v_gene: TRBV7-2
abundance: -
j_gene: TRBJ1-1

CDR3aa: CASRPGTPDKNIQYF
v_gene: TRBV6-1
abundance: many
j_gene: TRBJ2-4

CDR3aa: CAIRIGAGEGTIYF
v_gene: TRBV10-3
abundance: medium-sized
j_gene: TRBJ1-3

CDR3aa: CASSSAHADTDTQYF
v_gene: TRBV7-7
abundance: once
j_gene: TRBJ2-3

CDR3aa: CASSFISDTQYF
v_gene: TRBV13
abundance: -
j_gene: TRBJ2-3

CDR3aa: CASSQGRGATNEKLFF
v_gene: TRBV3-1
abundance: -
j_gene: TRBJ1-4

CDR3aa: CASSGRSGETQYF
v_gene: TRBV27
abundance: many
j_gene: TRBJ2-5

CDR3aa: CASSASLRRKGSYNSPLHF
v_gene: TRBV4-1
abundance: few
j_gene: TRBJ1-6

CDR3aa: CASSSTGFEQYF
v_gene: TRBV11-2
abundance: -
j_gene: TRBJ2-7

CDR3aa: CSASGGLAGYGTDTQYF
v_gene: TRBV20-1
abundance: -
j_gene: TRBJ2-3

CDR3aa: CSALQGASYEQYF
v_gene: TRBV20-1
abundance: many
j_gene: TRBJ2-7

CDR3aa: CASTGSFEQFF
v_gene: TRBV12-3/TRBV12-4
abundance: -
j_gene: TRBJ2-1

CDR3aa: CASSAGTGAYHGTDTQYF
v_gene: TRBV12-3/TRBV12-4
abundance: many
j_gene: TRBJ2-3

CDR3aa: CASSVAGTVYGYTF
v_gene: TRBV9
abundance: medium-sized
j_gene: TRBJ1-2

CDR3aa: CASSQDRHGNTEAFF
v_gene: TRBV4-1
abundance: -
j_gene: TRBJ1-1

CDR3aa: CASRKNRDRDNSPLHF
v_gene: TRBV6-1
abundance: medium-sized
j_gene: TRBJ1-6

CDR3aa: CASICGSWGRANSPLHF
v_gene: TRBV6-1
abundance: few
j_gene: TRBJ1-6

CDR3aa: CAWSKEPNYGYTF
v_gene: TRBV30
abundance: -
j_gene: TRBJ1-2

CDR3aa: CASSQEIRTGTGELFF
v_gene: TRBV4-1
abundance: -
j_gene: TRBJ2-2

CDR3aa: CATQGRGQVETQYF
v_gene: TRBV24-1
abundance: -
j_gene: TRBJ2-5

CDR3aa: CATGRTNSYEQYF
v_gene: TRBV7-9
abundance: medium-sized
j_gene: TRBJ2-7

CDR3aa: CASTTSGGVSEQYF
v_gene: TRBV6-1
abundance: -
j_gene: TRBJ2-7

CDR3aa: CAWSATVTGELFF
v_gene: TRBV30
abundance: -
j_gene: TRBJ2-2

CDR3aa: CAISEHDEKLFF
v_gene: TRBV10-3
abundance: many
j_gene: TRBJ1-4

CDR3aa: CASSYNTGELFF
v_gene: TRBV6-5
abundance: many
j_gene: TRBJ2-2

CDR3aa: CSARDVAGGHQETQYF
v_gene: TRBV20-1
abundance: once
j_gene: TRBJ2-5

CDR3aa: CASSVGQPLYEQYF
v_gene: TRBV6-1
abundance: few
j_gene: TRBJ2-7

CDR3aa: CASSLDRTEAFF
v_gene: TRBV11-2
abundance: -
j_gene: TRBJ1-1

CDR3aa: CASSWTGGEQYF
v_gene: TRBV28
abundance: -
j_gene: TRBJ2-7

CDR3aa: CASSLRQGARAFF
v_gene: TRBV6-1
abundance: -
j_gene: TRBJ1-1